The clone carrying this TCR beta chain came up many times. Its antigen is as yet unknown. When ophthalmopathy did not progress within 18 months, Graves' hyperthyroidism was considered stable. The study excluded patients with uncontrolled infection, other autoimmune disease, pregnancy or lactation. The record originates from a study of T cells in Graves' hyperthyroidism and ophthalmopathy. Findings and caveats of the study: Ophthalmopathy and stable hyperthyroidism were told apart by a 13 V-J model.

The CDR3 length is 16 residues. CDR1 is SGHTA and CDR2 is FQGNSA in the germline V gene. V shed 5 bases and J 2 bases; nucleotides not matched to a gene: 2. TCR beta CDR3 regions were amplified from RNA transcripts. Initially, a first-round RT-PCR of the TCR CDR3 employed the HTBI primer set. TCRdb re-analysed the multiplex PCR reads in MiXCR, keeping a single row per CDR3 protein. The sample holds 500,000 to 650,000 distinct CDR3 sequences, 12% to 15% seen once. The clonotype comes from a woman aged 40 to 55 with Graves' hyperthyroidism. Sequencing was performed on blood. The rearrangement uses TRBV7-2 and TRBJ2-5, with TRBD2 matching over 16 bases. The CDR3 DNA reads TGTGCCAGCAGCCAGGGACTAGCGGGAGGGCAAGAGACCCAGTACTTC. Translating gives CASSQGLAGGQETQYF.